The 22 T cell receptor beta chains below all came from one sample that was sequenced in a study of T cells expressing NK-cell markers. Following a re-call of the 5' RACE reads, TCRdb has one entry per CDR3 protein and lacks DNA. This sample lists approximately 380,000 distinct CDR3 sequences; its ten largest clones have 5% to 5.5%. Sequences were obtained from blood T cells: a sorted CD56 or NKG2C T cell subset, CD4+ or CD8+ T cells, or bulk PBMC T cells (not recorded which). These receptors were obtained from a man aged 18 to 69 in good health.

The chain combines TRBV7-8 with TRBJ1-5. This CDR3 has 16 amino acids. Germline CDR1 and CDR2: SGHVS and FQNEAQ. Here the CDR3 reads CASSLAVSLSNQPQHF.

The CDR3 is CASTLTEAEQFF. The rearrangement joins TRBV2 to TRBJ2-1. The CDR3 has 12 residues. CDR1 and CDR2 (germline): SNHLY, FYNNEI.

The J gene is TRBJ2-3, the V gene TRBV20-1; TCRdb gives TRBD1 as the D gene, but with no DNA this cannot be confirmed. CDR3 length: 15 residues. Germline loops: CDR1 DFQATT, CDR2 SNEGSKA (reference sequence). CDR3 sequence reads: CSARDSRVPTDTQYF.

This sequence joins TRBV5-4 and TRBJ2-3. The CDR3 is made up of 13 amino acids. Germline V CDR1 and CDR2: SGHNT, YYREEE (reference sequence). The CDR3 region is CASSVGNGDTQYF. Full variable domain (rest looked up from reference TRBV5-4 and TRBJ2-3): ETGVTQSPTHLIKTRGQQVTLRCSSQSGHNTVSWYQQALGQGPQFIFQYYREEENGRGNFPPRFSGLQFPNYSSELNVNALELDDSALYLCASSVGNGDTQYFGPGTRLTVL.

The CDR3 region is CASSSGTSGGGSDTQYF. The chain recombines TRBV7-9 with TRBJ2-3; checking the TCRdb D call of TRBD2 is not possible without DNA. The CDR3 sequence is 17 residues long. Germline V lookup: CDR1 SEHNR, CDR2 FQNEAQ (reference sequence).

The V and J genes are TRBV25-1 and TRBJ2-3. Germline CDR1 reads MGHDK; CDR2 reads SYGVNS. CDR3 size: 12 residues. CDR3 residues: CASSDFGDTQYF.

The rearrangement joins TRBV24-1 to TRBJ2-2; no DNA is available, so the TRBD1 call from TCRdb remains unchecked. CDR3 size: 12 residues. Germline V gene data show CDR1 as KGHDR and CDR2 as SFDVKD. The CDR3 sequence is CATGQNTGELFF.

The rearrangement uses TRBV29-1 and TRBJ1-2. This CDR3 is built from 13 residues. CDR1 SQVTM and CDR2 ANQGSEA come from the germline V gene. CDR3 sequence reads: CSVSRTPNEGYTF. Variable domain in full (rest from reference TRBV29-1 and TRBJ1-2): SAVISQKPSRDICQRGTSLTIQCQVDSQVTMMFWYRQQPGQSLTLIATANQGSEATYESGFVIDKFPISRPNLTFSTLTVSNMSPEDSSIYLCSVSRTPNEGYTFGSGTRLTVV.

This rearrangement joins TRBV20-1 to TRBJ2-7; the D call of TRBD1 rests on TCRdb alone, since no DNA is present to check it. This CDR3 region has 12 residues. Germline-derived CDR1 and CDR2 are DFQATT and SNEGSKA (reference sequence). The CDR3 loop reads CSASRGSSEQYF.

This chain connects TRBV20-1 to TRBJ2-3; without DNA, the TCRdb call of TRBD2 cannot be checked. From germline, CDR1 is DFQATT and CDR2 SNEGSKA (reference sequence). This CDR3 comprises 15 residues. The CDR3 sequence is CSAGLRAGGSDTQYF.

The J gene is TRBJ1-5, the V gene TRBV10-3. The V gene's germline CDR1 is ENHRY and CDR2 SYGVKD. This CDR3 has 14 residues. CDR3 loop: CAISEQLSNQPQHF.

V usage is TRBV6-5 and J usage is TRBJ2-1; checking the TCRdb D call of TRBD1 is not possible without DNA. CDR3 size: 16 residues. From germline, CDR1 is MNHEY and CDR2 SVGAGI. CDR3 sequence: CASSYSNRGPYNEQFF.

This sequence joins TRBV6-1 and TRBJ2-1; there is no DNA to check the TCRdb D call of TRBD1. The CDR3 has 13 amino acids. The germline gives CDR1 MNHNS, CDR2 SASEGT. CDR3 amino acids: CASSQARQGRQFF.

The chain is built from TRBV2 and TRBJ2-1; checking the TCRdb D call of TRBD1 is not possible without DNA. This CDR3 has 13 amino acids. The germline V gene has CDR1 SNHLY and CDR2 FYNNEI. The chain's CDR3 is CASARDKMNEQFF.

The rearrangement joins TRBV7-9 to TRBJ1-2; TCRdb indicates TRBD1, and absent DNA this call remains unverified. The germline CDR1 and CDR2 sequences are SEHNR and FQNEAQ (reference sequence). The CDR3 length is 16 residues. Here the CDR3 reads CASSLAANRGRDGYTF.

V gene TRBV4-2 combines with J gene TRBJ2-5; TCRdb's D call, TRBD1, is unchecked because there is no DNA. This CDR3 spans 15 amino acids. Germline CDR1 and CDR2: LGHNA and YNFKEQ. CDR3 amino acids: CASSQDWGGVETQYF.

The gene calls are TRBV6-1 and TRBJ1-2; TCRdb calls TRBD1, which cannot be checked without DNA. The CDR3 covers 16 residues. Germline assignment: CDR1 MNHNS and CDR2 SASEGT. The CDR3 reads CASSASTTGGDYGYTF.

This chain uses TRBV5-5 with TRBJ1-5; the D call from TCRdb, TRBD1, cannot be confirmed without DNA. This CDR3 contains 14 residues. Germline V lookup: CDR1 SGHKS, CDR2 YYEKEE (reference sequence). The CDR3 sequence: CASSSTGGHSTQHF.

The chain uses TRBV9 and TRBJ2-5; without DNA, the TCRdb call of TRBD2 cannot be checked. Germline CDR1 is SGDLS and CDR2 is YYNGEE. The CDR3 is 17 residues long. The chain's CDR3 is CASSVDGRSSFQETQYF. The full variable domain, with the rest looked up from reference TRBV9 and TRBJ2-5, is DSGVTQTPKHLITATGQRVTLRCSPRSGDLSVYWYQQSLDQGLQFLIQYYNGEERAKGNILERFSAQQFPDLHSELNLSSLELGDSALYFCASSVDGRSSFQETQYFGPGTRLLVL.

The chain joins TRBV6-5 to TRBJ2-1; TCRdb lists TRBD1, though no DNA is available to test this call. Looked up from germline, CDR1 is MNHEY and CDR2 is SVGAGI. The CDR3 sequence is 15 residues long. The CDR3 sequence: CASSYSWTGYNEQFF.

V gene TRBV11-1 combines with J gene TRBJ2-3; the D gene TCRdb calls, TRBD1, cannot be checked with no DNA. Germline loops: CDR1 SGHAT, CDR2 FQDESV (reference sequence). This CDR3 is built from 18 residues. The CDR3 loop reads CASSLQPGLGGNTDTQYF.

The chain couples TRBV2 to TRBJ2-4. Germline V gene data show CDR1 as SNHLY and CDR2 as FYNNEI. The CDR3 spans 15 residues. CDR3 sequence: CASSDWGITKNIQYF.